The sequence of this T cell receptor (beta chain) was determined in a study of T cells in Graves' hyperthyroidism and ophthalmopathy. Study overall: At the time of initial diagnosis and before any treatment, peripheral blood was collected.

Broader study findings: For ophthalmopathy, model prediction preceded onset by a median about 6.4 months.

With respect to this clonotype: Its antigen is currently unknown.

What was amplified from RNA transcripts were TCR beta CDR3 regions. Primed by the HTBI set, a first-round RT-PCR was run on the TCR CDR3. TCRdb recomputed calls from the multiplex PCR reads with MiXCR, one row per CDR3 protein. Of under 130,000 distinct CDR3 sequences in the sample, 40% to 50% were seen once. In making diagnoses, clinical symptoms, serum thyroxine and TRAb, thyroid ultrasound and orbital computed tomography were all used. Each 10 ml fresh peripheral blood draw supplied the PBMCs. Germline CDR1 is MNHEY and CDR2 is SVGAGI. With V trimmed by 5 bases and J by 7 bases, 11 bases remained unmatched. The CDR3 contains 14 residues.

The sample consisted of blood. This TCR was recovered from a man aged 35-49 years with Graves' hyperthyroidism. The rearrangement links TRBV6-5 to TRBJ2-7; 7 nucleotides match TRBD2. In nucleotides, the CDR3 is TGTGCCAGCAGTGTACGGGCGTCAGCGGGGGAGCAGTACTTC. Protein: CASSVRASAGEQYF.